The sequence of this T cell receptor (beta chain) was determined in a study of blood T cells in healthy people across ages (dated by TCRdb to between 2015 and 2016). Notes on the research overall: In model experiments, roughly one uniquely barcoded TCR beta cDNA molecule per two T cells was captured by template switching. Using the same blood draw, the study looked at two additional independent replicas of 1 million unique cDNA reads for two donors, one aged 18 to 30 and the other aged 80 or older. To avoid experimental bias, donors of different ages were randomly spread across the sequencing lanes. The study measured age-related changes in TCR beta repertoire diversity using deep sequencing normalized with unique cDNA molecular identifiers. Four age groups were formed from the donors: young (average roughly 15 years), middle-aged (around 39), aged (approximately 60) and long-lived (less than 85). Results the study describes overall, beyond this receptor: Donor CMV infection status was unknown, potentially confounding age-related changes in expanded clonotypes. As age increased, observed TCR beta diversity per million T cells dropped in a roughly linear way, and a significant reduction was already evident by age about 36. Conclusive comparison of naive and antigen-experienced compartments was prevented by the profiling of bulk unsorted PBMCs. Compared with the aged group, the long-lived group had more naive CD4+ T cells, fewer expanded clones and increased TCR diversity, a pattern suggesting age selection. Estimates of total diversity based on one million sequenced T cells were regarded as lower bounds and as underestimates. A strong correlation was found between observed TCR beta diversity and the percentage of naive T cells measured by flow cytometry.

Receptors were amplified or captured by 5' RACE. Sequencing relied on an Illumina HiSeq 2500. A second roughly 7 to 11 cycle PCR used a sample-barcoded 5' primer and a J-beta primer mix. A unique molecular identifier was introduced onto each TCR beta cDNA molecule by a template-switch 5' adaptor carrying 12 random nucleotides. Each sample yielded at least 3 million CDR3-containing paired-end reads. First-strand cDNA synthesis was performed from all RNA using the Mint cDNA synthesis kit, with priming by a TRBC-specific oligonucleotide. After uracil-DNA glycosylase treatment, a first 18-cycle PCR used universal primers M1SS and BC2_uni_R on all cDNA. Concerning the study's data processing: For normalization, 1 million high-quality reads, each with a distinct molecular identifier, were randomly selected from each sample. Instead of being binned into consensus sequences, reads that shared molecular identifiers were thrown out. MiTCR, run with a Q25 quality threshold and the strictest error-elimination algorithm, handled CDR3 identification, clonotype clustering and error correction. A nonparametric unseen species model using Euler transformation provided a lower-bound estimate of total TCR beta diversity. TCRdb itself trimmed the public reads at Q25 with fastp, ran MiXCR and retained productive beta chains. Identical CDR3 protein sequences are pooled into one entry, listed with their most common genes and DNA. TCRdb assigned the V and J calls; the authors' analysis was not used. Across this sample there are 1,500,000 or so distinct CDR3 sequences, with 59% seen only once. The ten most abundant clones make up 6.7% of the sample.

This clonotype was counted many times. Its cognate antigen has yet to be identified. Per-base quality was not reported, and no clone a single base away is much larger than it. The donors were a few dozen Caucasian individuals from Russia, aged 6 to 90 years, who were systemically healthy. Roughly 10 milliliters of peripheral blood were drawn from each donor into EDTA-treated Vacutainer tubes. Ficoll-Paque density-gradient centrifugation was used to isolate PBMCs, with at least 6.5 million per sample. Trizol reagent was used to extract total RNA from PBMCs, with at least 5.5 micrograms per sample. The percentages of naive CD45RAhigh/CD27high T cells were determined by flow cytometry on a PBMC aliquot from every donor. This receptor was identified in a man between 18 and 29 years old in good health. The material sequenced was blood.

The sequenced DNA is TGCAGTGCCGCCGGGCGGACAGGGGATGCTGGGGCCAACGTCCTGACTTTC. This sequence encodes CSAAGRTGDAGANVLTF. Recombination linked TRBV20-1 to TRBJ2-6; 9 bases in the middle match TRBD1. From the cysteine through the phenylalanine, the CDR3 covers 17 amino acids. The kept DNA is CDR3 alone, 51 bases in frame from the first base. The germline V and J ends show losses of 6 bases and 2 bases respectively, and no gene match explains 11 bases of the junction. Reading the germline V gene (reference sequence) gives CDR1 DFQATT and CDR2 SNEGSKA.